The 18 T cell receptor beta chains given below trace back to one sample, sequenced in a study of Graves' ophthalmopathy and Graves' hyperthyroidism. The authors amplified TCR beta CDR3 regions, and they did so from RNA transcripts for repertoire sequencing. An initial RT-PCR round employing HTBI primers preceded a second-round multiplex PCR. Using its own MiXCR run on the multiplex PCR reads, TCRdb lists one record per CDR3 protein. The data contain about 600,000 distinct CDR3 sequences, about two fifths of them singletons. Sequenced: peripheral blood or thyroid tissue (not recorded which). The receptor source for this set is an adult man with Graves' hyperthyroidism.

Ten or more counts support this clonotype. This chain connects TRBV6-1 to TRBJ2-5; the match to TRBD1 covers 9 bases. With 6 bases clipped from V and 8 bases from J, the junction kept 13 bases outside the gene matches. The germline gives CDR1 MNHNS, CDR2 SASEGT. The CDR3 has 15 residues. The DNA for the CDR3 is TGTGCCAGCAGAGAAAGGACAGGGGCGGAAGGAACCCAGTACTTC. Its translation: CASRERTGAEGTQYF.

The V and J genes are TRBV7-9 and TRBJ2-5, with D possibly TRBD2 on 5 matching bases. The J call may be mistaken, given a closer DNA end match to TRBJ2-1. Germline-derived CDR1 and CDR2 are SEHNR and FQNEAQ (reference sequence). The CDR3 runs 12 residues. The CDR3 is CASSSRGNEQFF. DNA of the CDR3: TGTGCCAGCAGCTCTCGGGGAAATGAGCAGTTCTTC.

The rearrangement joins TRBV7-2 to TRBJ2-5; D might be TRBD1 or TRBD2, each matching 5 bases. CDR3 length: 12 amino acids. Trimming stripped 5 bases from V and 7 bases from J, with 11 bases between. Germline lookup yields CDR1 SGHTA and CDR2 FQGNSA. CDR3 sequence (DNA): TGTGCCAGCAGCGAGGGGTTTGGGACCCAGTACTTC. It translates to CASSEGFGTQYF. Filled out from reference TRBV7-2 and TRBJ2-5, the complete variable domain reads GAGVSQSPSNKVTEKGKDVELRCDPISGHTALYWYRQSLGQGLEFLIYFQGNSAPDKSGLPSDRFSAERTGGSVSTLTIQRTQQEDSAVYLCASSEGFGTQYFGPGTRLLVL.

This clonotype was detected ten times or more. The chain couples TRBV20-1 to TRBJ1-1; tentative D call: TRBD1 (6 bases). The CDR3 runs to 11 residues. Germline-derived CDR1 and CDR2 are DFQATT and SNEGSKA (reference sequence). Trimming pared 3 bases from V and 5 bases from J, leaving 7 bases between. CDR3 sequence: CSASRGTEAFF. In DNA, the CDR3 is TGCAGTGCTAGCAGGGGAACTGAAGCTTTCTTT.

This clonotype appeared a few times. The V call is TRBV10-2, the J call TRBJ1-5; TRBD1 matches at 7 bases. This CDR3 spans 15 amino acids. The trim removed 3 bases at V and 6 bases at J, leaving 8 bases unmatched. CDR1 and CDR2 (germline): WSHSY, SAAADI. This CDR3 reads CASSEWGRGSQPQHF. The CDR3 DNA is TGCGCCAGCAGTGAATGGGGCAGGGGGAGTCAGCCCCAGCATTTT.

The CDR3 spells CASSASDRGHQPQHF. The CDR3 DNA reads TGCGCCAGCAGTGCCAGTGACAGGGGGCATCAGCCCCAGCATTTT. The chain joins TRBV10-2 to TRBJ1-5; TRBD1 matches 10 bases. V gave up 4 bases and J gave up 5 bases; unmatched junction bases: 5. This CDR3 spans 15 amino acids. CDR1 and CDR2 (germline): WSHSY, SAAADI.

The table lists this clonotype with many counts. This chain uses TRBV19 with TRBJ1-1; D is undetermined. CDR3 length equals 14 residues. Germline assignment: CDR1 LNHDA and CDR2 SQIVND (reference sequence). The V and J ends lost 5 bases and 3 bases respectively, with 13 bases between them. The CDR3 sequence: CASSVGIEDTEAFF. For the CDR3, the DNA is TGTGCCAGTAGTGTCGGAATTGAGGACACTGAAGCTTTCTTT.

As to this clonotype: A much larger clone lies a single base off, so this may be a read error. The J gene is TRBJ2-7, the V gene TRBV12-3 or TRBV12-4; 8 positions agree with TRBD1. The CDR3 has 13 residues. The CDR3 sequence is CASRTQGAGERYF. DNA for the CDR3: TGTGCCAGCAGAACTCAGGGGGCTGGCGAGCGGTACTTC.

This clonotype was observed at least ten times. At one end the junction does not follow the germline gene, possibly because of a read error. This chain links TRBV10-3 with TRBJ2-5; D is perhaps TRBD2 (6 bases). The CDR3 is 14 amino acids. The germline gives CDR1 ENHRY, CDR2 SYGVKD. CDR3 region: CASSIVGGQETQYF. The DNA for the CDR3 is TGTGCCAGCAGTATCGTCGGGGGCCAAGAGACCCAGTACTTC.

The rearrangement links TRBV29-1 to TRBJ2-2; D gene ambiguous. V lost 4 bases and J 0 bases, leaving 6 bases between the germline ends. The CDR3 has 13 amino acids. Germline V gives CDR1 SQVTM, CDR2 ANQGSEA. DNA of the CDR3: TGCAGCGTTGTGGGCGCGAACACCGGGGAGCTGTTTTTT. It is translated as CSVVGANTGELFF.

This clonotype was recorded many times. The chain couples TRBV20-1 to TRBJ2-7, with D unclear. The V gene's germline CDR1 is DFQATT and CDR2 SNEGSKA (reference sequence). Trimming removed 2 bases from V and 0 bases from J, with 17 bases in between. The CDR3 length is 16 residues. CDR3 nucleotide sequence: TGCAGTGCTAGACTCGCACGACCGAGGAGCTCCTACGAGCAGTACTTC. Translated, it gives CSARLARPRSSYEQYF.

The rearrangement joins TRBV6-1 to TRBJ1-1, with TRBD1 matching 10 bases. CDR3 size: 16 residues. Germline lookup yields CDR1 MNHNS and CDR2 SASEGT. J was trimmed by 5 bases and V by 5 bases; bases with no gene match: 11. CDR3 nucleotides: TGTGCCAGCAGTTACGTTGTGGGACAGGGGCGGACTGAAGCTTTCTTT. Translated: CASSYVVGQGRTEAFF.

This CDR3 is CASSQDRGQSGELFF. CDR3 DNA sequence: TGTGCCAGCAGCCAGGACAGGGGGCAAAGCGGGGAGCTGTTTTTT. The chain is built from TRBV3-1 and TRBJ2-2, with 11 nucleotides matching TRBD1. The ends lost 3 bases at V and 7 bases at J; junction bases unmatched: 4. The CDR3 has 15 amino acids. Germline V gives CDR1 LGHDT, CDR2 YNNKEL (reference sequence).

This clonotype has a count of ten or more. The chain combines TRBV12-3 or TRBV12-4 with TRBJ1-1; maybe TRBD1 (5 bases). This CDR3 contains 13 residues. Trimming pared 4 bases from V and 6 bases from J, leaving 12 bases between. The CDR3 region has the DNA TGTGCCAGCAGTTCCCCTGAACAGGCTGAAGCTTTCTTT. Encoded protein: CASSSPEQAEAFF.

J is TRBJ2-3 and V is TRBV20-1; 7 bases align to TRBD1. In germline, CDR1 is DFQATT, CDR2 SNEGSKA (reference sequence). This CDR3 is built from 13 residues. The J segment lost 6 bases and the V segment lost 5 bases, leaving 8 bases of the junction unmatched. In DNA, the CDR3 is TGCAGTGCTTCTAGACAGGGTGCGGATACGCAGTATTTT. This sequence encodes CSASRQGADTQYF.

This clonotype appeared a few times. The CDR3 loop reads CASSHDRGPTEAFF. CDR3 nucleotides: TGTGCCAGCAGCCACGACAGGGGGCCCACTGAAGCTTTCTTT. This chain joins TRBV6-6 and TRBJ1-1, with 10 nucleotides matching TRBD1. The CDR3 covers 14 residues. After removal of 6 bases from V and 4 bases from J, the junction contained 5 bases not matched to a gene. The V gene's germline CDR1 is MNHNY and CDR2 SVGAGI (reference sequence).

The count of this clonotype is one. The CDR3 reads CATSDPRDTNQPQHF. CDR3 nucleotides: TGTGCCACCAGTGACCCACGGGACACCAATCAGCCCCAGCATTTT. This chain connects TRBV24-1 to TRBJ1-5, with D possibly TRBD1 on 6 matching bases. The CDR3 spans 15 residues. Trimming cost V 4 bases and J 3 bases, with 12 bases left between them. Germline loops: CDR1 KGHDR, CDR2 SFDVKD.

This clonotype showed up many times. The chain has TRBV11-2 and TRBJ2-5, with no clear D. The CDR3 has 11 amino acids. Trimming shortened V by 4 bases and J by 9 bases, and 9 bases separated the two germline ends. The germline V gene has CDR1 SGHAT and CDR2 FQNNGV. CDR3 in DNA: TGTGCCAGCAGCTCAGCTGGGGCCCAGTACTTC. Amino acids: CASSSAGAQYF.